This is a list of T cell receptor beta chains from one sample in a study of CD8 T cells in ankylosing spondylitis. TCRdb redid the calling of the 5' RACE reads with MiXCR, one entry per CDR3 protein. The sample carries 470,000 or so distinct CDR3 sequences, around 26% recorded once. Specimen: blood, either unsorted or a sorted T cell fraction (not recorded which). All receptors come from a male donor with ankylosing spondylitis. The CDR3 runs from the conserved cysteine through the conserved F or W. D genes are given only for firm matches. Part of the rows lack a size; the others show once, few, many or a class for expanded clones.

CDR3 length: 14
J gene: TRBJ2-2
clone size: .
D gene: .
V gene: TRBV5-1
CDR3 DNA: TGCGCCAGCAGCTTGGTACAGGGTACCGGGGAGCTGTTTTTT
CDR3 protein: CASSLVQGTGELFF

CDR3 length: 15
J gene: TRBJ2-1
clone size: few
D gene: TRBD2
V gene: TRBV5-1
CDR3 DNA: TGCGCCAGCACGGGCGGGAGAATATCCTACAATGAGCAGTTCTTC
CDR3 protein: CASTGGRISYNEQFF

CDR3 length: 14
J gene: TRBJ1-2
clone size: .
D gene: TRBD1
V gene: TRBV7-2
CDR3 DNA: TGTGCCAGCAGCTGGCGGGACAGTCTCTATGGCTACACCTTC
CDR3 protein: CASSWRDSLYGYTF

CDR3 length: 12
J gene: TRBJ2-3
clone size: .
D gene: .
V gene: TRBV12-3/TRBV12-4
CDR3 DNA: TGTGCCAGCAGACAACTAGCAGATACGCAGTATTTT
CDR3 protein: CASRQLADTQYF

CDR3 length: 14
J gene: TRBJ2-1
clone size: .
D gene: .
V gene: TRBV12-3/TRBV12-4
CDR3 DNA: TGTGCCAGCAAAACAGGGTTAATCTACAATGAGCAGTTCTTC
CDR3 protein: CASKTGLIYNEQFF

CDR3 length: 13
J gene: TRBJ2-7
clone size: few
D gene: TRBD1
V gene: TRBV20-1
CDR3 DNA: TGCAGTGCGGACCCGGGACAGGGTTACGAGCAGTACTTC
CDR3 protein: CSADPGQGYEQYF

CDR3 length: 14
J gene: TRBJ2-1
clone size: .
D gene: .
V gene: TRBV20-1
CDR3 DNA: TGCAGTGCTAGTTTGACTACGAACAACAATGAGCAGTTCTTC
CDR3 protein: CSASLTTNNNEQFF

CDR3 length: 15
J gene: TRBJ1-2
clone size: few
D gene: .
V gene: TRBV18
CDR3 DNA: TGTGCCAGCTCACGGAATCAGGAGTCTAACTATGGCTACACCTTC
CDR3 protein: CASSRNQESNYGYTF

CDR3 length: 15
J gene: TRBJ2-3
clone size: .
D gene: .
V gene: TRBV5-1
CDR3 DNA: TGCGCCAGCAGCTTCACAGGGCAGCGCACAGATACGCAGTATTTT
CDR3 protein: CASSFTGQRTDTQYF

CDR3 length: 13
J gene: TRBJ2-3
clone size: .
D gene: .
V gene: TRBV20-1
CDR3 DNA: TGCAGTGCTAGGAACGGCTCAGGAGATACGCAGTATTTT
CDR3 protein: CSARNGSGDTQYF

CDR3 length: 15
J gene: TRBJ1-1
clone size: few
D gene: .
V gene: TRBV3-1
CDR3 DNA: TGTGCCAGCACCCCGGTCTGGGGCGGCGGGACTGAAGCTTTCTTT
CDR3 protein: CASTPVWGGGTEAFF

CDR3 length: 18
J gene: TRBJ2-1
clone size: few
D gene: TRBD2
V gene: TRBV5-1
CDR3 DNA: TGCGCCAGCAGCTTGGAGGGTTCGCGGGAGGGTGCCTACAATGAGCAGTTCTTC
CDR3 protein: CASSLEGSREGAYNEQFF

CDR3 length: 16
J gene: TRBJ2-3
clone size: .
D gene: .
V gene: TRBV14
CDR3 DNA: TGTGCCAGCAGCCAAGATTTGCCAGGAGGGGCGGATACGCAGTATTTT
CDR3 protein: CASSQDLPGGADTQYF

CDR3 length: 15
J gene: TRBJ2-3
clone size: few
D gene: TRBD1
V gene: TRBV7-2
CDR3 DNA: TGTGCCAGCAGCTTAATGGGACAGAGATCAGATACGCAGTATTTT
CDR3 protein: CASSLMGQRSDTQYF

CDR3 length: 12
J gene: TRBJ2-2
clone size: .
D gene: .
V gene: TRBV7-8
CDR3 DNA: TGTGCCAGCAGCTTAGCGCGAAAGGGCCCGTTTTTT
CDR3 protein: CASSLARKGPFF

CDR3 length: 13
J gene: TRBJ2-7
clone size: .
D gene: TRBD2
V gene: TRBV20-1
CDR3 DNA: TGCAGCCCTCGCCAGGGCGGGAGCTACGAGCAGTACTTC
CDR3 protein: CSPRQGGSYEQYF

CDR3 length: 12
J gene: TRBJ2-1
clone size: .
D gene: .
V gene: TRBV2
CDR3 DNA: TGTGCCAGCAATTGGGAGGTCAATGAGCAGTTCTTC
CDR3 protein: CASNWEVNEQFF

CDR3 length: 15
J gene: TRBJ1-3
clone size: .
D gene: .
V gene: TRBV5-1
CDR3 DNA: TGCGCCAGCAGCTCCAGACTGGGCTCTGGAAACACCATATATTTT
CDR3 protein: CASSSRLGSGNTIYF

CDR3 length: 13
J gene: TRBJ1-1
clone size: few
D gene: .
V gene: TRBV12-3/TRBV12-4
CDR3 DNA: TGTGCCAGCAGACCCGCTTACAACACTGAAGCTTTCTTT
CDR3 protein: CASRPAYNTEAFF

CDR3 length: 18
J gene: TRBJ1-5
clone size: .
D gene: .
V gene: TRBV6-2/TRBV6-3
CDR3 DNA: TGTGCCAGCAGCAGTGAGTCGACAGCATCGAATAGCAATCAGCCCCAGCATTTT
CDR3 protein: CASSSESTASNSNQPQHF

CDR3 length: 15
J gene: TRBJ2-7
clone size: .
D gene: TRBD1
V gene: TRBV20-1
CDR3 DNA: TGCAGTGCTACTAGGACAGGGGGAATAAACTACGAGCAGTACTTC
CDR3 protein: CSATRTGGINYEQYF

CDR3 length: 14
J gene: TRBJ1-2
clone size: .
D gene: .
V gene: TRBV5-1
CDR3 DNA: TGCGCCAGCAGCTTGGTAGGGCAGGGAGATGGCTACACCTTC
CDR3 protein: CASSLVGQGDGYTF

CDR3 length: 12
J gene: TRBJ2-5
clone size: .
D gene: .
V gene: TRBV6-6
CDR3 DNA: TGTGCCAGCAGTTACCTCCAGGAGACCCAGTACTTC
CDR3 protein: CASSYLQETQYF

CDR3 length: 15
J gene: TRBJ1-5
clone size: .
D gene: .
V gene: TRBV20-1
CDR3 DNA: TGCAGTGCTAGAGGGAAGGTTACCCGAGGGCAGGCCCAGCATTTT
CDR3 protein: CSARGKVTRGQAQHF

CDR3 length: 18
J gene: TRBJ1-1
clone size: .
D gene: .
V gene: TRBV7-2
CDR3 DNA: TGTGCCAGCAGCTTAGCTGGGACAAGGGACTCGGGGAACACTGAAGCTTTCTTT
CDR3 protein: CASSLAGTRDSGNTEAFF

CDR3 length: 11
J gene: TRBJ2-1
clone size: few
D gene: TRBD1
V gene: TRBV2
CDR3 DNA: TGTGCCAGCAGGATACAGGGGGAGCAGTTCTTC
CDR3 protein: CASRIQGEQFF

CDR3 length: 15
J gene: TRBJ2-3
clone size: few
D gene: TRBD1
V gene: TRBV25-1
CDR3 DNA: TGTGCCAGCAGTTCCCCGGGGACAGGGCTAGATACGCAGTATTTT
CDR3 protein: CASSSPGTGLDTQYF

CDR3 length: 17
J gene: TRBJ2-1
clone size: few
D gene: TRBD2
V gene: TRBV7-9
CDR3 DNA: TGTGCCAGCAGCTTTCTTATTCGGGAGGCTTCCTACAATGAGCAGTTCTTC
CDR3 protein: CASSFLIREASYNEQFF

CDR3 length: 14
J gene: TRBJ2-2
clone size: many
D gene: .
V gene: TRBV12-3/TRBV12-4
CDR3 DNA: TGTGCCAGCAGGAGCACGGCGAACACCGGGGAGCTGTTTTTT
CDR3 protein: CASRSTANTGELFF

CDR3 length: 14
J gene: TRBJ2-3
clone size: few
D gene: .
V gene: TRBV5-1
CDR3 DNA: TGCGCCAGCAGCACCGAACAGGGAGCAGATACGCAGTATTTT
CDR3 protein: CASSTEQGADTQYF

CDR3 length: 15
J gene: TRBJ1-6
clone size: .
D gene: TRBD1
V gene: TRBV20-1
CDR3 DNA: TGCAGTGCAAGACCTTGGACAGGGGGGGATTCACCCCTCCACTTT
CDR3 protein: CSARPWTGGDSPLHF

CDR3 length: 15
J gene: TRBJ2-1
clone size: .
D gene: TRBD2
V gene: TRBV6-1
CDR3 DNA: TGTGCCAGCAGATTCTTGGGGGGGGACCACAATGAGCAGTTCTTC
CDR3 protein: CASRFLGGDHNEQFF

CDR3 length: 14
J gene: TRBJ1-5
clone size: .
D gene: TRBD1
V gene: TRBV7-9
CDR3 DNA: TGTGCCAGCAGCCTAACAGGGGCGGATCAGCCCCAGCATTTT
CDR3 protein: CASSLTGADQPQHF

CDR3 length: 14
J gene: TRBJ2-1
clone size: few
D gene: .
V gene: TRBV24-1
CDR3 DNA: TGTGCCACCAGTGACCCGGGACTTCGCAATGAGCAGTTCTTC
CDR3 protein: CATSDPGLRNEQFF

CDR3 length: 15
J gene: TRBJ2-2
clone size: .
D gene: .
V gene: TRBV19
CDR3 DNA: TGTGCCAGTAGTATAGGGAGTGGTTCGGCCGGGGAGCTGTTTTTT
CDR3 protein: CASSIGSGSAGELFF

CDR3 length: 13
J gene: TRBJ2-7
clone size: few
D gene: TRBD2
V gene: TRBV3-1
CDR3 DNA: TGTGCCAGCAGCCAAGTCGGGGGGAACGAGCAGTACTTC
CDR3 protein: CASSQVGGNEQYF

CDR3 length: 13
J gene: TRBJ2-2
clone size: few
D gene: .
V gene: TRBV29-1
CDR3 DNA: TGCAGCGTTGGACAAGCGAACACCGGGGAGCTGTTTTTT
CDR3 protein: CSVGQANTGELFF

CDR3 length: 15
J gene: TRBJ2-1
clone size: .
D gene: .
V gene: TRBV15
CDR3 DNA: TGTGCCACCGTGCCGGGGACTTCTTCCTACAATGAGCAGTTCTTC
CDR3 protein: CATVPGTSSYNEQFF

CDR3 length: 13
J gene: TRBJ2-1
clone size: few
D gene: TRBD1
V gene: TRBV5-1
CDR3 DNA: TGCGCCAGCAGGGGACAGGGGGCCAATGAGCAGTTCTTC
CDR3 protein: CASRGQGANEQFF

CDR3 length: 15
J gene: TRBJ2-1
clone size: few
D gene: TRBD1
V gene: TRBV5-8
CDR3 DNA: TGTGCCAGCAGCACTTGGGACAGGGATAACAATGAGCAGTTCTTC
CDR3 protein: CASSTWDRDNNEQFF

CDR3 length: 14
J gene: TRBJ1-6
clone size: few
D gene: .
V gene: TRBV20-1
CDR3 DNA: TGCAGTGCTAGGGGGGGACGCGAGTCATCACCCCTCCACTTT
CDR3 protein: CSARGGRESSPLHF

CDR3 length: 15
J gene: TRBJ2-1
clone size: .
D gene: TRBD2
V gene: TRBV20-1
CDR3 DNA: TGCAGTGCTAGGAAACTAGCGGGAGTCGATAATGAGCAGTTCTTC
CDR3 protein: CSARKLAGVDNEQFF

CDR3 length: 12
J gene: TRBJ2-1
clone size: .
D gene: .
V gene: TRBV18
CDR3 DNA: TGTGCCAGCTCACCACAGAGAAATGAGCAGTTCTTC
CDR3 protein: CASSPQRNEQFF

CDR3 length: 12
J gene: TRBJ2-5
clone size: .
D gene: .
V gene: TRBV20-1
CDR3 DNA: TGCAGTGCTAGTACACGTTTGCAGACCCAGTACTTC
CDR3 protein: CSASTRLQTQYF

CDR3 length: 13
J gene: TRBJ1-4
clone size: few
D gene: .
V gene: TRBV10-3
CDR3 DNA: TGTGCCATCAGTGCTTCCCTGAGGCAGCCTCCGCTTTTT
CDR3 protein: CAISASLRQPPLF

CDR3 length: 15
J gene: TRBJ1-3
clone size: .
D gene: .
V gene: TRBV15
CDR3 DNA: TGTGCCACCAGCAGAGGTGGGGTGGCTGGAAACACCATATATTTT
CDR3 protein: CATSRGGVAGNTIYF

CDR3 length: 15
J gene: TRBJ2-7
clone size: few
D gene: .
V gene: TRBV12-3/TRBV12-4
CDR3 DNA: TGTGCCAGCAGTATTCCGCCGTTGGGTACCTACGAGCAGTACTTC
CDR3 protein: CASSIPPLGTYEQYF

CDR3 length: 13
J gene: TRBJ2-1
clone size: .
D gene: TRBD2
V gene: TRBV12-3/TRBV12-4
CDR3 DNA: TGTGCCAGCAGTACGACTAGCGTAAATGAGCAGTTCTTC
CDR3 protein: CASSTTSVNEQFF

CDR3 length: 13
J gene: TRBJ2-5
clone size: .
D gene: TRBD1
V gene: TRBV7-2
CDR3 DNA: TGTGCCAGCAGCCTGGGACAGTATGTGACCCAGTACTTC
CDR3 protein: CASSLGQYVTQYF

CDR3 length: 16
J gene: TRBJ1-1
clone size: .
D gene: TRBD1
V gene: TRBV6-2/TRBV6-3
CDR3 DNA: TGTGCCACAATTCCGGGGACAGGCCGAATGAACACTGAAGCTTTCTTT
CDR3 protein: CATIPGTGRMNTEAFF